This T cell receptor beta chain was sequenced in a study of blood T cell repertoires in COVID-19. Overall study context: The United States, Italy and Spain supplied acute and convalescent COVID-19 samples. T cells, B-cell-depleted T cells, or PBMCs supplied cDNA or gDNA.

On this clone: This CDR3 is also generated by other DNA sequences in the sample.

Per the authors' pipeline: Nucleated cell number was recorded as an estimate derived from reference gene primer amplification. The assay was immunoSEQ multiplex PCR, and TCRdb's table has in-frame clones only and misses some. V and J calls and clone size follow that table, whereas D and trimming were derived from the DNA. The table includes more than 200,000 clones, roughly 88% detected once. Specimen: peripheral blood. This receptor was identified in a man in his forties or fifties with acute or convalescent COVID-19.

The CDR3 is CASSLGTGGYGYTF. For the CDR3, the DNA is TGCGCCAGCAGCTTGGGGACAGGGGGCTATGGCTACACCTTC. The chain combines TRBV5-1 with TRBJ1-2; 10 bases are a match to TRBD1. The CDR3 sequence is 14 residues long. Unmatched junction bases numbered 0, after V lost 0 bases and J lost 4 bases. Germline-derived CDR1 and CDR2 are SGHRS and YFSETQ.